Listed below are T cell receptor beta chains from one sample, sequenced in a study of T-cell memory formation after mild COVID-19. TCRdb re-analysed the 5' RACE reads in MiXCR, keeping a single row per CDR3 protein. The data hold 350,000 to 400,000 distinct CDR3 sequences, with around 21% observed a single time. Sequencing used PBMCs or a T cell subset sorted from them (not recorded which). These receptors originate from an adult woman who had mild COVID-19 (a few samples of this study predate the infection). Cell type and time point are not known. The CDR3 runs from the conserved cysteine through the conserved F or W.

J | V | CDR3
TRBJ2-6 | TRBV7-6 | CASSKRLSGGLSGANVLTF
TRBJ2-2 | TRBV6-5 | CASRGGGQANTGELFF
TRBJ2-5 | TRBV19 | CASSSAGTGGETQYF
TRBJ2-5 | TRBV20-1 | CSARDPYRGYGTQYF
TRBJ1-1 | TRBV12-3/TRBV12-4 | CASSLLTADEAFF
TRBJ2-5 | TRBV4-1 | CASSQESVYPTQYF
TRBJ2-7 | TRBV5-1 | CASSAGTGPDEQYF
TRBJ2-5 | TRBV27 | CASSLSVAALGETQYF
TRBJ2-5 | TRBV12-3/TRBV12-4 | CATSGSPRETQYF
TRBJ2-3 | TRBV6-5 | CASSYVAGGSDTQYF
TRBJ2-2 | TRBV20-1 | CSASVMGYTGELFF
TRBJ1-2 | TRBV24-1 | CATSDRGTGLIGGYTF
TRBJ2-3 | TRBV20-1 | CSADRGQGTDTQYF
TRBJ1-2 | TRBV2 | CASSLTAAWRGYTF
TRBJ2-2 | TRBV7-2 | CASSLSGGLAGGSGELFF
TRBJ2-1 | TRBV20-1 | CSARDLGGSYNEQFF
TRBJ2-7 | TRBV6-2/TRBV6-3 | CASRGHEQYF
TRBJ1-3 | TRBV28 | CASRAGHSGNTIYF
TRBJ1-1 | TRBV12-3/TRBV12-4 | CASSSPGPVTEAFF
TRBJ1-2 | TRBV5-6 | CASSLRAGNYGYTF
TRBJ1-4 | TRBV18 | CASSPPGPNEKLFF
TRBJ1-4 | TRBV7-9 | CASSWGQGNEKLFF
TRBJ1-5 | TRBV6-5 | CASSPDRDRAMPQHF
TRBJ1-3 | TRBV4-1 | CASSQPRPGDRAGNTIYF
TRBJ2-2 | TRBV30 | CAWSVAFGELFF
TRBJ2-1 | TRBV15 | CATSRGDPSGGNEQFF
TRBJ2-3 | TRBV24-1 | CATSDSWGLTDTQYF
TRBJ2-7 | TRBV27 | CASSFNRVSGNEQYF
TRBJ1-1 | TRBV7-9 | CASNERWTLEAFF
TRBJ2-1 | TRBV7-9 | CASSLDAAGEQFF
TRBJ1-1 | TRBV7-3 | CASSQNMNTEAFF
TRBJ1-1 | TRBV6-5 | CASSSTPGGNTEAFF
TRBJ1-2 | TRBV19 | CASRGQRYGYTF
TRBJ2-3 | TRBV14 | CASSLYGGGGTDTQYF
TRBJ2-6 | TRBV4-3 | CASSQDIGGVISGANVLTF
TRBJ1-1 | TRBV20-1 | CSGWEYTEAFF
TRBJ2-7 | TRBV28 | CASLQGSSYEQYF
TRBJ2-7 | TRBV10-3 | CAISEGTSGEQYF
TRBJ1-3 | TRBV7-2 | CASSGTGTGGNTIYF
TRBJ2-2 | TRBV7-8 | CASSPPGGTNTGELFF
TRBJ1-1 | TRBV13 | CASSDRQTNTEAFF
TRBJ2-5 | TRBV5-1 | CASSFGQSQETQYF
TRBJ2-2 | TRBV11-3 | CASSLTLADTGELFF
TRBJ2-2 | TRBV29-1 | CSVVIRTSNTGELFF
TRBJ2-2 | TRBV2 | CASSEQGAIGELFF
TRBJ2-4 | TRBV15 | CATSREGSYRKNIQYF
TRBJ1-1 | TRBV5-1 | CASSLLSGSNTEAFF
TRBJ2-1 | TRBV15 | CATSRDAGRANNEQFF
TRBJ2-1 | TRBV5-1 | CASSPDRHGNNEQFF
TRBJ1-1 | TRBV12-3/TRBV12-4 | CASSFLIPEAFF
TRBJ2-5 | TRBV7-2 | CASSRGLAGGRRVETQYF
TRBJ2-5 | TRBV27 | CASRGDRGIKTQYF
TRBJ2-1 | TRBV4-3 | CASSRSDGSYNEQFF
TRBJ1-2 | TRBV5-1 | CASSLGGDGGYTF